Below are 27 T cell receptor beta chains sequenced from a single sample in a study of vaccination effects on CD4 cells after COVID-19. The protocol was immunoSEQ multiplex PCR, while the TCRdb copy is restricted to in-frame clones and leaves out a portion. The sample has tens of thousands of clones; 70% to 90% are singletons. Pools of viral peptides were used by the ViraFEST assay to expand antigen-specific CD4+ T cells ahead of sequencing. The culture ran for roughly ten days before CD4+ T cells were isolated. Each participant was administered two doses of either the BNT162b2 or the mRNA-1273 vaccine. Their recognized antigens are unknown. The material was CD4+ T cells from PBMCs cultured with HCoV-229E spike peptides, obtained after COVID-19 vaccination. The receptors shown here come from a human donor who received a COVID-19 vaccine.

Notes on this clone: The sample carries other DNA sequences with the same CDR3. This sequence joins TRBV18 and TRBJ2-5, with no clear D. The V gene's germline CDR1 is KGHSH and CDR2 LQKENI. The CDR3 is made up of 13 amino acids. Trimming removed 6 bases at V and 5 bases at J, with 13 bases between. As DNA, the CDR3 is TGTGCCAGCTCCCCAGTAGGGCTGGAGACCCAGTACTTC. This translates into CASSPVGLETQYF.

CDR3: CASSIGGQKEQFF. The CDR3 bases are TGTGCCAGTAGTATAGGCGGACAGAAGGAGCAGTTCTTC. This chain connects TRBV19 to TRBJ2-1, with D possibly matching TRBD1 (6 bases). Germline-derived CDR1 and CDR2 are LNHDA and SQIVND (reference sequence). This CDR3 spans 13 amino acids. The V end lost 1 base, the J end lost 10 bases, and 11 bases lay between the germline ends. The full variable domain, rest sourced from reference TRBV19 and TRBJ2-1, is DGGITQSPKYLFRKEGQNVTLSCEQNLNHDAMYWYRQDPGQGLRLIYYSQIVNDFQKGDIAEGYSVSREKKESFPLTVTSAQKNPTAFYLCASSIGGQKEQFFGPGTRLTVL.

This clone was seen only once. V usage is TRBV4-2 and J usage is TRBJ2-2; D call uncertain. V was pared by 2 bases and J by 7 bases, with 5 bases between. The germline V gene encodes CDR1 LGHNA and CDR2 YNFKEQ. This CDR3 has 12 amino acids. CDR3 amino acids: CASSQINGELFF. As DNA, the CDR3 is TGTGCCAGCAGCCAAATAAACGGGGAGCTGTTTTTT.

The chain employs TRBV6-2 or TRBV6-3 and TRBJ2-1; the D gene is possibly TRBD1 (6 bases). V shed 5 bases and J shed 4 bases, with 9 bases lying between them. The CDR3 has 13 residues. CDR1 and CDR2 (germline): MNHEY, SVGEGT. The CDR3 protein is CASSGTPYNEQFF. DNA for the CDR3: TGTGCCAGCAGTGGGACACCTTACAATGAGCAGTTCTTC.

The V gene is TRBV19, the J gene TRBJ1-6; TRBD1 matches at 7 bases. Germline V gives CDR1 LNHDA, CDR2 SQIVND (reference sequence). CDR3 length: 19 amino acids. V was pared by 3 bases and J by 0 bases, with 11 bases of the junction left unmatched. DNA of the CDR3: TGTGCCAGTAGTATTTCCAGGGGGTCCTCGAGCTCCTATAATTCACCCCTCCACTTT. Residues: CASSISRGSSSSYNSPLHF.

This chain uses TRBV5-8 with TRBJ2-5, with a weak D call TRBD2 (6 bases). V lost 2 bases and J 6 bases, leaving 14 bases between the germline ends. This CDR3 has 14 amino acids. Germline-derived CDR1 and CDR2 are SGHTS and YDEGEE. The CDR3 region has the DNA TGTGCCAGCAGCTTTGAGATGGGGGGAAAGACCCAGTACTTC. Amino acids: CASSFEMGGKTQYF.

The V gene is TRBV2, the J gene TRBJ2-3; 7 nucleotides align to TRBD2. This CDR3 is 15 amino acids long. V was clipped by 2 bases and J by 1 base; unmatched bases: 3. Germline V lookup: CDR1 SNHLY, CDR2 FYNNEI. For the CDR3, the DNA is TGTGCCAGCAGTGAAAGGCTAGCGGGCACAGATACGCAGTATTTT. As protein: CASSERLAGTDTQYF.

The chain joins TRBV2 to TRBJ2-1; TRBD1 agrees at 9 bases. The germline V gene has CDR1 SNHLY and CDR2 FYNNEI. This CDR3 is built from 14 residues. Trimming removed 7 bases from V and 6 bases from J; junction bases left unmatched: 7. The CDR3 DNA reads TGTGCCAGCATCGAGGACAGGGGCGGCAATGAGCAGTTCTTC. It is translated as CASIEDRGGNEQFF.

The rearrangement links TRBV9 to TRBJ2-3, with 7 bases that match TRBD2. V lost 3 bases, J lost 6 bases, and 10 bases stayed unmatched. This CDR3 comprises 15 residues. Germline V gene data show CDR1 as SGDLS and CDR2 as YYNGEE. The CDR3 sequence: CASSARRSGGDTQYF. For the CDR3, the DNA is TGTGCCAGCAGCGCCCGCCGGTCGGGGGGTGATACGCAGTATTTT.

This chain connects TRBV29-1 to TRBJ1-2; D possibly corresponds to TRBD1 (6 bases). Germline V gene sequence: CDR1 SQVTM, CDR2 ANQGSEA. This CDR3 comprises 15 residues. V shed 3 bases and J shed 7 bases, with 21 bases lying between them. CDR3 loop: CSVDIWGKGEGGYTF. DNA of the CDR3: TGCAGCGTTGATATTTGGGGGAAGGGGGAAGGTGGCTACACCTTC.

The chain recombines TRBV29-1 with TRBJ2-4; D ambiguous. The V end was cut by 6 bases, the J end by 1 base, with 10 bases between. The CDR3 runs 13 residues. Germline V lookup: CDR1 SQVTM, CDR2 ANQGSEA. The CDR3 loop is CSVAVGAKNIQYF. The CDR3 DNA reads TGCAGCGTCGCCGTCGGCGCCAAAAACATTCAGTACTTC.

The chain is built from TRBV30 and TRBJ2-5; 7 bases line up with TRBD2. V was clipped by 2 bases and J by 2 bases; unmatched bases: 11. The CDR3 consists of 16 residues. Looked up from germline, CDR1 is GTSNPN and CDR2 is SVGIG (reference sequence). The CDR3: CAWSPVGWGGQETQYF. The CDR3 nucleotides are TGTGCCTGGAGTCCTGTCGGGTGGGGGGGACAAGAGACCCAGTACTTC.

The chain couples TRBV7-3 to TRBJ2-1; 7 bases line up with TRBD1. Per the germline V gene, CDR1 is SGHTA and CDR2 is FQGTGA. With V trimmed by 2 bases and J by 6 bases, 4 bases remained unmatched. The CDR3 is made up of 14 amino acids. In DNA, the CDR3 is TGTGCCAGCAGCTTAGACAGGGTCGGCAATGAGCAGTTCTTC. Translating gives CASSLDRVGNEQFF. Based on the CDR3 plus reference TRBV7-3 and TRBJ2-1, the full variable domain is GAGVSQTPSNKVTEKGKYVELRCDPISGHTALYWYRQSLGQGPEFLIYFQGTGAADDSGLPNDRFFAVRPEGSVSTLKIQRTERGDSAVYLCASSLDRVGNEQFFGPGTRLTVL.

The rearrangement joins TRBV6-4 to TRBJ1-5, with 7 bases matching TRBD1. V trimming: 5 bases; J trimming: 6 bases; junction bases outside the gene matches: 4. Germline V gene lookup returns CDR1 MRHNA and CDR2 SNTAGT. This CDR3 comprises 13 residues. CDR3 protein: CASSRQGGQPQHF. As DNA, the CDR3 is TGTGCCAGCAGTCGACAGGGCGGTCAGCCCCAGCATTTT.

The chain employs TRBV9 and TRBJ1-2, with D uncertain. This CDR3 has 14 amino acids. Germline CDR1 reads SGDLS; CDR2 reads YYNGEE. V lost 0 bases and J lost 8, with 14 bases in between. Here the CDR3 reads CASSVAYEGLGYTF. CDR3 bases: TGTGCCAGCAGCGTAGCGTATGAGGGTTTGGGCTACACCTTC.

The gene calls are TRBV5-1 and TRBJ1-2; weak D call: TRBD1 (5 bases). The length of the CDR3 is 14 residues. V was clipped by 2 bases and J by 4 bases, with 12 bases between them. Germline values: CDR1 SGHRS, CDR2 YFSETQ. The DNA of the CDR3 is TGCGCCAGCAGCTTTGCCCAGGGAGGCTATGGCTACACCTTC. Residues: CASSFAQGGYGYTF.

The gene calls are TRBV5-5 and TRBJ2-3, with D tentatively TRBD1 (5 bases). V was trimmed by 4 bases and J by 0 bases, leaving 15 bases between them. The V gene's germline CDR1 is SGHKS and CDR2 YYEKEE (reference sequence). The CDR3 contains 16 residues. The CDR3 sequence is CASSPHQGRSTDTQYF. CDR3 nucleotides: TGTGCCAGCAGCCCTCACCAGGGAAGGAGCACAGATACGCAGTATTTT.

This clone was seen only once. This chain uses TRBV11-2 with TRBJ2-3, with 10 bases matching TRBD1. Germline loops: CDR1 SGHAT, CDR2 FQNNGV. The CDR3 contains 16 residues. The trim removed 0 bases at V and 1 base at J, leaving 1 base unmatched. DNA of the CDR3: TGTGCCAGCAGCTTAGAAGGGACAGGGGGCACAGATACGCAGTATTTT. This gives the protein CASSLEGTGGTDTQYF.

The sample holds one count of this clone. The chain recombines TRBV18 with TRBJ2-1; 9 bases are shared with TRBD1. The J segment lost 7 bases and the V segment lost 8 bases, leaving 6 bases of the junction unmatched. CDR1 KGHSH and CDR2 LQKENI come from the germline V gene. The CDR3 consists of 13 residues. The CDR3 spells CASAGQGGNEQFF. CDR3 nucleotide sequence: TGTGCCAGCGCGGGACAGGGCGGAAATGAGCAGTTCTTC.

V is TRBV5-1 and J is TRBJ1-1; D call uncertain. V lost 0 bases, J lost 7 bases, and 13 bases lay in between. Germline values: CDR1 SGHRS, CDR2 YFSETQ. The CDR3 consists of 14 residues. The CDR3 loop is CASSLANSQDEAFF. CDR3 DNA: TGCGCCAGCAGCTTGGCCAATAGCCAGGATGAAGCTTTCTTT.

The rearrangement links TRBV29-1 to TRBJ1-2; D is perhaps TRBD1 (5 bases). The CDR3 is 13 residues long. The germline V gene encodes CDR1 SQVTM and CDR2 ANQGSEA. Between the trimmed V and J ends, which lost 1 base and 8 bases, there was a span of 14 bases. For the CDR3, the DNA is TGCAGCGTTGAAGGGCCAGGGTTTTGGGGCTACACCTTC. It yields the protein CSVEGPGFWGYTF.

The chain uses TRBV5-1 and TRBJ2-2; unclear D gene. The CDR3 runs to 16 residues. Germline V CDR1 and CDR2: SGHRS, YFSETQ. Trimming removed 0 bases at V and 3 bases at J, with 12 bases between. CDR3 sequence: CASSLVALSYTGELFF. CDR3 nucleotides: TGCGCCAGCAGCTTGGTTGCACTAAGCTACACCGGGGAGCTGTTTTTT.

The gene calls are TRBV4-1 and TRBJ2-6; D gene unclear. In germline, CDR1 is MGHRA, CDR2 YSYEKL. The CDR3 is made up of 14 amino acids. The V and J ends lost 4 bases and 4 bases respectively, with 8 bases between them. The CDR3 spells CASSLRGGANVLTF. CDR3 bases: TGCGCCAGCAGCCTCAGAGGAGGGGCCAACGTCCTGACTTTC.

The chain links TRBV5-6 to TRBJ2-5; maybe TRBD2 (6 bases). The germline CDR1 and CDR2 sequences are SGHDT and YYEEEE. Between the trimmed V and J ends, which lost 4 bases and 4 bases, there was a span of 11 bases. The CDR3 spans 13 residues. CDR3 in amino acids: CASSRDWGETQYF. Here the CDR3 DNA reads TGTGCCAGCAGCCGGGACTGGGGAGAGACCCAGTACTTC.

The chain joins TRBV19 to TRBJ1-5; 8 bases align to TRBD1. The CDR3 spans 15 residues. The germline V gene has CDR1 LNHDA and CDR2 SQIVND (reference sequence). After removal of 4 bases from V and 3 bases from J, the junction contained 5 bases not matched to a gene. CDR3 in amino acids: CASSTADRDNQPQHF. The CDR3 DNA is TGTGCCAGTAGTACAGCGGACAGGGACAATCAGCCCCAGCATTTT.

The V gene is TRBV7-9, the J gene TRBJ2-6, with 7 bases lining up with TRBD1. V was clipped by 6 bases and J by 2 bases; unmatched bases: 13. There are 18 residues in the CDR3. Germline loops: CDR1 SEHNR, CDR2 FQNEAQ (reference sequence). The CDR3 nucleotides read TGTGCCAGCAGTTTTACAGGGGCTTTGGTTCCTGGGGCCAACGTCCTGACTTTC. Its translation: CASSFTGALVPGANVLTF.

The V call is TRBV7-2, the J call TRBJ1-2; a weak D match, TRBD1 (6 bases). This CDR3 has 15 amino acids. The germline V gene encodes CDR1 SGHTA and CDR2 FQGNSA. Deletions cut 5 bases from V and 0 bases from J, with 13 bases between. The DNA of the CDR3 is TGTGCCAGCAGCGCCGACAGGACAGCTAACTATGGCTACACCTTC. Amino acid sequence: CASSADRTANYGYTF.